Listed below are T cell receptor beta chains from one sample, sequenced in a study of blood T cell repertoires in COVID-19. Generated by immunoSEQ multiplex PCR, the TCRdb table keeps only in-frame clones and is missing some. The data contain around 250,000 clones, about 86% of them singletons. Sequences were obtained from peripheral blood. The receptors shown here come from a middle-aged man with active or convalescent COVID-19. The CDR3 runs from the conserved cysteine through the conserved F or W. The D gene is left open where the match is weak. Size values are once, few and many counts, or a class for expanded clones, and some rows have none.

D gene	V gene	J gene	clone size	CDR3 length	CDR3 protein	CDR3 DNA
.	TRBV19	TRBJ1-2	.	15	CATFQGIGANYGYTF	TGTGCCACGTTCCAGGGGATCGGAGCTAACTATGGCTACACCTTC
.	TRBV5-5	TRBJ1-1	once	14	CASTLNQGLTEAFF	TGTGCCAGCACCTTAAACCAGGGACTCACTGAAGCTTTCTTT
TRBD1	TRBV6-1	TRBJ1-5	.	14	CASSEEGASQPQHF	TGTGCCAGCAGTGAGGAGGGGGCTAGTCAGCCCCAGCATTTT
.	TRBV18	TRBJ1-3	.	16	CASSPNQATPGNTIYF	TGTGCCAGCTCACCAAATCAGGCGACCCCGGGAAACACCATATATTTT
TRBD1	TRBV7-2	TRBJ2-4	.	16	CASSLAQGAVKNIQYF	TGTGCCAGCAGCTTAGCTCAGGGGGCGGTCAAAAACATTCAGTACTTC
.	TRBV6-6	TRBJ2-1	few	16	CASSRGLIVLYNEQFF	TGTGCCAGCAGTCGAGGACTAATCGTTCTCTACAATGAGCAGTTCTTC
.	TRBV7-9	TRBJ2-3	.	15	CASSLGGNGIDTQYF	TGTGCCAGCAGCTTAGGCGGGAATGGGATAGATACGCAGTATTTT
TRBD1	TRBV19	TRBJ2-7	.	15	CASSGGTGEGYEQYF	TGTGCCAGTAGTGGTGGGACAGGGGAAGGCTACGAGCAGTACTTC
TRBD2	TRBV5-1	TRBJ2-1	.	15	CASSLRTSGRGEQFF	TGCGCCAGCAGCCTCCGGACTAGCGGGAGGGGTGAGCAGTTCTTC
.	TRBV19	TRBJ2-2	once	16	CASSPGGGSTTGELFF	TGTGCCAGTAGTCCCGGCGGGGGCTCGACCACCGGGGAGCTGTTTTTT
TRBD1	TRBV24-1	TRBJ1-5	few	14	CATSDRAYNQPQHF	TGTGCCACTTCGGACAGGGCATACAATCAGCCCCAGCATTTT
.	TRBV21-1	TRBJ2-4	.	15	CASLEREDRVDIQYF	TGTGCCAGCCTCGAAAGGGAGGACAGGGTTGACATTCAGTACTTC
TRBD1	TRBV12-3/TRBV12-4	TRBJ1-2	.	11	CASSSGGGYTF	TGTGCCAGCAGCTCAGGGGGCGGCTACACCTTC
.	TRBV30	TRBJ2-4	.	15	CAWRAPSVSKNIQYF	TGTGCCTGGAGAGCCCCTAGCGTATCCAAAAACATTCAGTACTTC
.	TRBV25-1	TRBJ1-6	.	13	CASTRQNNSPLHF	TGTGCCAGCACCAGACAGAATAATTCACCCCTCCACTTT
TRBD2	TRBV7-2	TRBJ2-1	.	15	CASSLVSGTGHEQFF	TGTGCCAGCAGCTTAGTAAGCGGGACGGGCCATGAGCAGTTCTTC
.	TRBV2	TRBJ1-2	.	15	CASRREEGFSKGYTF	TGTGCCAGCCGGAGAGAAGAAGGTTTTTCAAAGGGCTACACCTTC
.	TRBV7-2	TRBJ2-7	once	15	CASSWGLTSSYEQYF	TGTGCCAGCAGCTGGGGACTTACAAGCTCCTACGAGCAGTACTTC
TRBD1	TRBV7-9	TRBJ2-2	.	15	CASSRRGLDTGELFF	TGTGCCAGCAGCCGCAGGGGGCTCGACACCGGGGAGCTGTTTTTT
.	TRBV19	TRBJ2-1	.	17	CASSPRLAGSFYNEQFF	TGTGCCAGTAGTCCTCGACTGGCGGGCAGCTTTTACAATGAGCAGTTCTTC
.	TRBV5-1	TRBJ2-7	.	15	CASSYTWGATYEQYF	TGCGCCAGCAGCTACACCTGGGGAGCGACCTACGAGCAGTACTTC
TRBD2	TRBV2	TRBJ2-7	.	15	CASSETSGRAYEQYF	TGTGCCAGCAGCGAAACTAGCGGGAGGGCTTACGAGCAGTACTTC
.	TRBV24-1	TRBJ1-1	.	12	CATSDRGVEAFF	TGTGCCACCAGTGATCGGGGGGTTGAAGCTTTCTTT
.	TRBV2	TRBJ1-1	.	13	CASKMTGNTEAFF	TGTGCCAGCAAAATGACAGGGAACACTGAAGCTTTCTTT
.	TRBV20-1	TRBJ2-7	few	12	CSASIVSYEQYF	TGCAGTGCTAGTATTGTCAGCTACGAGCAGTACTTC
.	TRBV6-2/TRBV6-3	TRBJ1-5	.	14	CASSTQGRQQPQHF	TGTGCCAGCAGTACCCAGGGAAGACAGCAGCCCCAGCATTTT
TRBD1	TRBV7-3	TRBJ2-3	.	16	CASRWLPGQGIDTQYF	TGTGCCAGCCGCTGGCTACCGGGACAGGGGATAGATACGCAGTATTTT
TRBD2	TRBV15	TRBJ2-7	few	16	CATSRGVAGGSYEQYF	TGTGCCACCAGCAGGGGCGTAGCGGGAGGGTCCTACGAGCAGTACTTC
.	TRBV19	TRBJ2-1	.	15	CATAPPGVGYNEQFF	TGTGCCACTGCCCCGCCGGGAGTCGGCTACAATGAGCAGTTCTTC
TRBD1	TRBV19	TRBJ1-1	.	16	CASSIRDRTPDTEAFF	TGTGCCAGTAGTATACGGGACAGAACCCCCGACACTGAAGCTTTCTTT
TRBD1	TRBV2	TRBJ1-2	.	13	CASSRQGDYGYTF	TGTGCCAGCAGTAGACAGGGGGACTATGGCTACACCTTC
.	TRBV7-8	TRBJ1-1	.	17	CASSFGEGAFTNTEAFF	TGTGCCAGCAGCTTCGGGGAGGGCGCCTTTACTAACACTGAAGCTTTCTTT
TRBD2	TRBV5-4	TRBJ2-7	.	13	CASSSPGGNEQYF	TGTGCCAGCAGCTCCCCGGGGGGGAACGAGCAGTACTTC
TRBD1	TRBV6-5	TRBJ1-1	.	14	CASRPGQQNTEAFF	TGTGCCAGCAGGCCGGGACAGCAGAACACTGAAGCTTTCTTT
TRBD1	TRBV7-9	TRBJ1-1	.	14	CASSQWTGWTEAFF	TGTGCCAGCAGCCAGTGGACAGGGTGGACTGAAGCTTTCTTT
TRBD1	TRBV11-3	TRBJ2-3	.	15	CASSFGTASTDTQYF	TGTGCCAGCAGCTTCGGGACAGCAAGCACAGATACGCAGTATTTT
TRBD2	TRBV19	TRBJ2-3	.	15	CASTRTSGSWDTQYF	TGTGCCAGTACCAGGACTAGCGGTTCATGGGATACGCAGTATTTT
.	TRBV18	TRBJ1-3	.	14	CASRPADSGNTIYF	TGTGCCAGCCGCCCCGCGGACTCTGGAAACACCATATATTTT
.	TRBV7-6	TRBJ2-3	.	16	CASSLAGGTYTDTQYF	TGTGCCAGCAGCTTAGCCGGCGGGACGTACACAGATACGCAGTATTTT
.	TRBV12-3/TRBV12-4	TRBJ2-2	.	13	CASSLSDGRELFF	TGTGCCAGCAGTTTAAGTGATGGCCGGGAGCTGTTTTTT
.	TRBV19	TRBJ1-1	.	15	CASSRTSRGSAEAFF	TGTGCCAGTAGTAGGACGTCTAGGGGGTCCGCTGAAGCTTTCTTT
TRBD1	TRBV3-1/TRBV3-2	TRBJ1-2	.	15	CASTADRGRNYGYTF	TGTGCCAGCACTGCGGACAGGGGGCGGAACTATGGCTACACCTTC
.	TRBV11-2	TRBJ2-5	.	17	CASSLDPGGGTQETQYF	TGTGCCAGCAGCTTAGACCCCGGCGGGGGCACCCAAGAGACCCAGTACTTC
.	TRBV7-9	TRBJ1-5	once	15	CASSLSEGVQQPQHF	TGTGCCAGCAGCTTATCCGAAGGGGTCCAGCAGCCCCAGCATTTT
.	TRBV25-1	TRBJ1-5	.	15	CASSQGGWGNQPQHF	TGTGCCAGCAGTCAAGGGGGTTGGGGGAATCAGCCCCAGCATTTT
.	TRBV20-1	TRBJ1-1	.	11	CSASPQGKAFF	TGCAGTGCTAGTCCACAGGGTAAAGCTTTCTTT
TRBD1	TRBV5-1	TRBJ2-1	.	14	CASSLGDRGYEQFF	TGCGCCAGCAGCTTGGGAGACAGGGGATATGAGCAGTTCTTC
TRBD2	TRBV5-5	TRBJ2-1	once	15	CASSLGTSAYNEQFF	TGTGCCAGCAGCCTAGGGACTAGCGCCTACAATGAGCAGTTCTTC
TRBD2	TRBV9	TRBJ2-1	.	16	CASSVLAEGSYNEQFF	TGTGCCAGCAGCGTCCTAGCGGAGGGCTCCTACAATGAGCAGTTCTTC
.	TRBV2	TRBJ1-1	.	13	CASSYAGLTEAFF	TGTGCCAGCAGTTACGCCGGTTTAACTGAAGCTTTCTTT
.	TRBV10-3	TRBJ2-2	.	14	CAISESGVPGELFF	TGTGCCATCAGTGAGTCGGGAGTCCCCGGGGAGCTGTTTTTT
.	TRBV6-4	TRBJ1-1	.	13	CASSPTEGTEAFF	TGTGCCAGCAGTCCGACGGAGGGGACTGAAGCTTTCTTT